These T cell receptor beta chains were read from a single sample in a study of T cell responses to AZD1222 COVID-19 vaccine. TCRdb's table, derived via immunoSEQ multiplex PCR, lists solely in-frame clones and lacks some. The data hold some 25,000 clones, with about 85% observed a single time. The sequences come from peripheral blood, collected 28 days after the second AZD1222 dose. The receptors were gathered from an adult who received the AZD1222 COVID-19 vaccine. The CDR3 runs from the conserved cysteine through the conserved F or W. D genes are given only for firm matches. Only some rows state a clone size, as once, few, many or a class for expanded clones.

CDR3 protein	CDR3 DNA	clone size	V gene	D gene	J gene
CASSVASLGSYNEQFF	TGTGCCAGCAGCGTAGCTTCACTAGGCTCCTACAATGAGCAGTTCTTC	.	TRBV9	.	TRBJ2-1
CASREQVYHEQFF	TGTGCCAGCAGGGAACAGGTTTACCATGAGCAGTTCTTC	.	TRBV12-3/TRBV12-4	.	TRBJ2-1
CASTRKSGSYEQYF	TGTGCCAGCACCCGGAAATCGGGGAGCTACGAGCAGTACTTC	.	TRBV6-5	.	TRBJ2-7
CASSPGTGDNQETQYF	TGTGCCAGCAGCCCCGGGACAGGGGATAACCAAGAGACCCAGTACTTC	.	TRBV5-4	TRBD1	TRBJ2-5
CASSPSLAGANEQYF	TGTGCCAGCTCACCATCCCTAGCGGGAGCCAACGAGCAGTACTTC	.	TRBV18	TRBD2	TRBJ2-7
CASRDSSGSREQYF	TGTGCCAGCAGGGATTCTAGCGGGAGTAGGGAGCAGTACTTC	.	TRBV7-2	TRBD2	TRBJ2-7
CASSLVGTASYGYTF	TGCGCCAGCAGCTTGGTGGGGACAGCCTCTTATGGCTACACCTTC	.	TRBV5-1	TRBD1	TRBJ1-2
CASSHPASGSSYNEQFF	TGTGCCAGCAGCCACCCCGCTAGCGGGAGTTCCTACAATGAGCAGTTCTTC	.	TRBV9	TRBD2	TRBJ2-1
CASSLSGGGVEQYF	TGTGCCAGCAGTTTATCAGGGGGGGGAGTTGAGCAGTACTTC	.	TRBV27	.	TRBJ2-7
CASRTAMNTEAFF	TGTGCCAGCAGAACAGCTATGAACACTGAAGCTTTCTTT	.	TRBV12-3/TRBV12-4	.	TRBJ1-1
CASSSTDQPQHF	TGTGCCAGCAGCTCCACAGACCAGCCCCAGCATTTT	once	TRBV28	.	TRBJ1-5
CASSDGRGEDTQYF	TGTGCCAGTAGTGATGGGCGGGGTGAAGATACGCAGTATTTT	once	TRBV19	.	TRBJ2-3
CASSQGISPLHF	TGTGCCAGCAGCCAAGGGATTTCACCCCTCCACTTT	.	TRBV3-1/TRBV3-2	.	TRBJ1-6
CASSLLNAGTEAFF	TGCGCCAGCAGCTTGCTTAACGCGGGCACTGAAGCTTTCTTT	.	TRBV5-1	.	TRBJ1-1
CASSRDLGYEQYF	TGTGCCAGCAGCAGGGATTTGGGCTACGAGCAGTACTTC	.	TRBV9	.	TRBJ2-7
CASSKAPGLAATDTQYF	TGTGCCAGCAGCAAAGCCCCCGGACTAGCGGCCACAGATACGCAGTATTTT	.	TRBV21-1	.	TRBJ2-3
CASSFQTGETEAFF	TGCGCCAGCAGCTTCCAGACAGGGGAGACTGAAGCTTTCTTT	.	TRBV5-1	TRBD1	TRBJ1-1
CASSLQAGGYEQYF	TGTGCCAGCAGTTTGCAAGCGGGAGGTTACGAGCAGTACTTC	.	TRBV27	TRBD2	TRBJ2-7
CAWSVKDRTNQPQHF	TGTGCCTGGAGTGTAAAGGATAGGACCAATCAGCCCCAGCATTTT	.	TRBV30	.	TRBJ1-5
CASRGQGSEKLFF	TGTGCCAGTAGGGGACAGGGAAGCGAAAAACTGTTTTTT	.	TRBV19	TRBD1	TRBJ1-4
CASSLGDGSEQYF	TGTGCCAGCAGCTTAGGGGACGGTAGCGAGCAGTACTTC	.	TRBV11-3	.	TRBJ2-7
CASKTPQMNTEAFF	TGTGCCAGCAAAACGCCTCAAATGAACACTGAAGCTTTCTTT	few	TRBV19	.	TRBJ1-1
CASRDLGGSTDTQYF	TGTGCCAGCAGAGACCTCGGAGGGAGCACAGATACGCAGTATTTT	.	TRBV6-5	.	TRBJ2-3